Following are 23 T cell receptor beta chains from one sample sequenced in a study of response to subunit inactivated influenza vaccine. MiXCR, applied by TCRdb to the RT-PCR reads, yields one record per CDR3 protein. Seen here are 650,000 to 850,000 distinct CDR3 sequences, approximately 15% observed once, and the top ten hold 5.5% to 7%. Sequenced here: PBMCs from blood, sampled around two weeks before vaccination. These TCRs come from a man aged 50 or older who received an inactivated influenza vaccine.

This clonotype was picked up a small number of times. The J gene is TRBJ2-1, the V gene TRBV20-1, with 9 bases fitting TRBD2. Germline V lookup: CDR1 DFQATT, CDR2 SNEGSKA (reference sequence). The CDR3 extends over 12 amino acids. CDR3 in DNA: TGCAGCGAACTAGCGGGTGGGCATGAGCAGTTCTTC. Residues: CSELAGGHEQFF.

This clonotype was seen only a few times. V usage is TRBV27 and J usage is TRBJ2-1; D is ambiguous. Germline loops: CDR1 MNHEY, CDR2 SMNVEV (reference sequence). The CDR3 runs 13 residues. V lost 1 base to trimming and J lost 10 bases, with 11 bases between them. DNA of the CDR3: TGTGCCAGCAGTTTATGGCCAGACTCGGAGCAGTTCTTC. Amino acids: CASSLWPDSEQFF.

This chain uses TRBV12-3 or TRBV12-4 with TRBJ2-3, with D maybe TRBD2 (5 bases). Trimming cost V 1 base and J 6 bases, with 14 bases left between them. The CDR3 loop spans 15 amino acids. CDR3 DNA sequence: TGTGCCAGCAGTTTAGACGGGAAAAAGAGTGATACGCAGTATTTT. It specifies CASSLDGKKSDTQYF.

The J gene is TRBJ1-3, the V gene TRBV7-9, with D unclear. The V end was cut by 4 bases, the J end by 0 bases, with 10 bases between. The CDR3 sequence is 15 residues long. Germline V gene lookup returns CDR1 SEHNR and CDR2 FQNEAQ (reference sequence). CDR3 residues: CASSWAEGSGNTIYF. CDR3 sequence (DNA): TGTGCCAGCAGCTGGGCGGAGGGCTCTGGAAACACCATATATTTT. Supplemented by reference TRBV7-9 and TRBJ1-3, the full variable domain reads DTGVSQNPRHKITKRGQNVTFRCDPISEHNRLYWYRQTLGQGPEFLTYFQNEAQLEKSRLLSDRFSAERPKGSFSTLEIQRTEQGDSAMYLCASSWAEGSGNTIYFGEGSWLTVV.

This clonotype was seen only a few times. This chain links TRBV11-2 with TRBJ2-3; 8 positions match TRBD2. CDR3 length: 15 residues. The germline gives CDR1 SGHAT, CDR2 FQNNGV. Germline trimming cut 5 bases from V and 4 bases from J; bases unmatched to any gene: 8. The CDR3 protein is CASSRGISGADTQYF. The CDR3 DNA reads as TGTGCCAGCAGCCGTGGGATTAGCGGGGCAGATACGCAGTATTTT.

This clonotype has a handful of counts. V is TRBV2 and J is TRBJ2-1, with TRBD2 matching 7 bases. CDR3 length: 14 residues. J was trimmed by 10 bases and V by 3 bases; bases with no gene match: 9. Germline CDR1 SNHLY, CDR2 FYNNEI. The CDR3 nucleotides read TGTGCCAGCAGTGATAGCGGGTCCCGAATCGAGCAGTTCTTC. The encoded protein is CASSDSGSRIEQFF.

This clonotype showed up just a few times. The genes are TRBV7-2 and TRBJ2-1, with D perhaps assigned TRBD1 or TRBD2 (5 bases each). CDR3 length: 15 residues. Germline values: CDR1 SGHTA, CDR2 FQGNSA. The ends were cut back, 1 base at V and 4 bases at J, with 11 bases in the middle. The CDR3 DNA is TGTGCCAGCAGCTTAGTGGGGGTTACATACAATGAGCAGTTCTTC. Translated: CASSLVGVTYNEQFF.

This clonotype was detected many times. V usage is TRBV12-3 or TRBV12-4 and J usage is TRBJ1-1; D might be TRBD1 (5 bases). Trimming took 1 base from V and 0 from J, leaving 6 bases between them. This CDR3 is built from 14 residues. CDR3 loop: CASSLDRMNTEAFF. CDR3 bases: TGTGCCAGCAGTTTAGACAGGATGAACACTGAAGCTTTCTTT.

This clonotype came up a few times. The CDR3 protein is CASSQDQGQGNTEAFF. As DNA, the CDR3 is TGCGCCAGCAGCCAAGATCAGGGACAGGGTAACACTGAAGCTTTCTTT. The V gene is TRBV4-3, the J gene TRBJ1-1; 9 bases agree with TRBD1. The CDR3 totals 16 residues. V lost 0 bases, J lost 2 bases, and 4 bases stayed unmatched. Germline-derived CDR1 and CDR2 are LGHNA and YSLEER.

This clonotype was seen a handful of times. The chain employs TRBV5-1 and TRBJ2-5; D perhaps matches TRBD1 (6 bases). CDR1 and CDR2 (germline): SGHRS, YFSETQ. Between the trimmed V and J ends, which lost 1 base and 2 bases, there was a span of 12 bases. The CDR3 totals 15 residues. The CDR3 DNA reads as TGCGCCAGCAGCTTGTTTCAGGGGCCGCAAGAGACCCAGTACTTC. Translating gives CASSLFQGPQETQYF.

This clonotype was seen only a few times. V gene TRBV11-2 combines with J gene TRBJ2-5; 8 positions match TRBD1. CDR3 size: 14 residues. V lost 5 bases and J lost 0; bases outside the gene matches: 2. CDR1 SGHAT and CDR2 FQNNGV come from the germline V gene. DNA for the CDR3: TGTGCCAGCAGCCGGGACAGGTACCAAGAGACCCAGTACTTC. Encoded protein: CASSRDRYQETQYF.

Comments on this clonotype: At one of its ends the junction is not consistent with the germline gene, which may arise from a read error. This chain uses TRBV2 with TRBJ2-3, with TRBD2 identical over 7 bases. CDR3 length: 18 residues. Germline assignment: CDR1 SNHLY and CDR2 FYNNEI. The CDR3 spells CACSTAGTTIKSTDTQYF. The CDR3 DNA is TGTGCCTGCAGTACCGCCGGGACTACAATAAAAAGCACAGATACGCAGTATTTT.

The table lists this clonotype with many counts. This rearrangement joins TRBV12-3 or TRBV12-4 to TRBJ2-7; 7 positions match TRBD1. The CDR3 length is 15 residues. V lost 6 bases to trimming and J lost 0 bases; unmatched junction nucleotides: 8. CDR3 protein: CASRRDRGGSYEQYF. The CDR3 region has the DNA TGTGCCAGCAGACGGGACAGAGGGGGCTCCTACGAGCAGTACTTC.

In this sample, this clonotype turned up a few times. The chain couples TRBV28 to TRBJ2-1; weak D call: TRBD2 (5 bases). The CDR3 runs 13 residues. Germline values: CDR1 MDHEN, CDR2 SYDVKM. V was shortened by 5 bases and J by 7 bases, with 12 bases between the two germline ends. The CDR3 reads CASSVETINEQFF. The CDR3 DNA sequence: TGTGCCAGCAGTGTCGAGACTATTAATGAGCAGTTCTTC.

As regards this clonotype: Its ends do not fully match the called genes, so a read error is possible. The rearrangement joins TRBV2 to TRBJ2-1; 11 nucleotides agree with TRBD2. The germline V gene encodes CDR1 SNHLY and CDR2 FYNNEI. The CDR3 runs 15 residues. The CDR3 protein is CASGDDTSGGLRQFF. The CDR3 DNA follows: TGTGCCAGCGGTGATGATACTAGCGGGGGCTTACGGCAGTTCTTC.

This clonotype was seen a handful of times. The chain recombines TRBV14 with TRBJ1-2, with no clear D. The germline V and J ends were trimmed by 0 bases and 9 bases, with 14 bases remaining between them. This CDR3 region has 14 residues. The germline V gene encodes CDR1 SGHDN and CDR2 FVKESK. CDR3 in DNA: TGTGCCAGCAGCCAAGATCTTTTCCAAGCTCGCTACACCTTC. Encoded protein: CASSQDLFQARYTF.

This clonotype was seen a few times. CDR3 sequence reads: CASSLEYANEQFF. The CDR3 region has the DNA TGTGCCAGCAGCTTAGAGTACGCCAATGAGCAGTTCTTC. The genes are TRBV7-2 and TRBJ2-1; D is unresolved. Looked up from germline, CDR1 is SGHTA and CDR2 is FQGNSA. CDR3 length: 13 residues. V gave up 1 base and J gave up 6 bases, with 7 bases separating them.

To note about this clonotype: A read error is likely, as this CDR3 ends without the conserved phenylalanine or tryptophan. The CDR3 DNA reads as TGTGCCAGCAGTCACGGTGGCGAGCAGTACTCC. It yields the protein CASSHGGEQYS. The rearrangement links TRBV6-5 to TRBJ2-7; D unresolved. Germline CDR1 MNHEY, CDR2 SVGAGI. V was trimmed by 5 bases and J by 6 bases, leaving 8 bases between them. The CDR3 loop spans 11 amino acids.

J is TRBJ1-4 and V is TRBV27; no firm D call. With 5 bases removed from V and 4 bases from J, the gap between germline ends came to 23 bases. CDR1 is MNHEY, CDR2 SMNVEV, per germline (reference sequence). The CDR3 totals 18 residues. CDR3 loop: CASSLNTGASFFNEKLFF. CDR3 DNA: TGTGCCAGCAGTCTAAACACTGGAGCATCCTTTTTTAATGAAAAACTGTTTTTT. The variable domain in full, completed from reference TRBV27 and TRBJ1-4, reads EAQVTQNPRYLITVTGKKLTVTCSQNMNHEYMSWYRQDPGLGLRQIYYSMNVEVTDKGDVPEGYKVSRKEKRNFPLILESPSPNQTSLYFCASSLNTGASFFNEKLFFGSGTQLSVL.

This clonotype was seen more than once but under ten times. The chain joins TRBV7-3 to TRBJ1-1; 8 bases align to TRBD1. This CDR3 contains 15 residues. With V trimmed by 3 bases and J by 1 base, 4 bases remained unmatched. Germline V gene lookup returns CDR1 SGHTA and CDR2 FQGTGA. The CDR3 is CASSLEQGGNTEAFF. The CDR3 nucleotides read TGTGCCAGCAGCTTGGAACAGGGGGGGAACACTGAAGCTTTCTTT.

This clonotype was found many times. The CDR3 spells CAGGGQLSGNTIYF. CDR3 coding DNA: TGTGCCGGCGGTGGGCAGCTCTCTGGAAACACCATATATTTT. The V gene is TRBV10-3, the J gene TRBJ1-3; no firm D call. The CDR3 totals 14 residues. Between the trimmed V and J ends, which lost 11 bases and 0 bases, there was a span of 14 bases. Germline V CDR1 and CDR2: ENHRY, SYGVKD.

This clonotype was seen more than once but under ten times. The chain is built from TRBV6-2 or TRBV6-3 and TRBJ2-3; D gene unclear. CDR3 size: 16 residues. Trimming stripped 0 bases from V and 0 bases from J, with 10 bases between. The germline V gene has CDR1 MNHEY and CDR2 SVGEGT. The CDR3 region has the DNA TGTGCCAGCAGTTACTCGAAGAGTCCTAGCACAGATACGCAGTATTTT. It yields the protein CASSYSKSPSTDTQYF.

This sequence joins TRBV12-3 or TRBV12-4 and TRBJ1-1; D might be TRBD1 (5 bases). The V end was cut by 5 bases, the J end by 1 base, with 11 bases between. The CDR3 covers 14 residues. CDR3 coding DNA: TGTGCCAGCAGTCCGACGGGACGGAACACTGAAGCTTTCTTT. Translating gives CASSPTGRNTEAFF.